The TCR beta chain described here comes from a study of blood T cells in healthy people across ages. Germline trimming cut 0 bases from V and 5 bases from J; bases unmatched to any gene: 7. The CDR3 length is 16 residues. This clonotype was counted between two and nine times. Through a sample-barcoded 5' primer and a J-beta primer mix, a second PCR was run for roughly 6 to 11 cycles. TCRdb reprocessed the 5' RACE reads via MiXCR and lists one record per CDR3 protein. This sample has approximately 940,000 distinct CDR3 sequences, with under 50% found just once. Sequencing used blood. The TCR sequence derives from a man aged 25 to 40 in good health. J is TRBJ2-3 and V is TRBV12-3 or TRBV12-4; TRBD2 aligns across 8 bases. CDR3 in DNA: TGTGCCAGCAGTTTAGCCCTCACTAGCGGAGGAGATACGCAGTATTTT. It encodes CASSLALTSGGDTQYF.